This is a list of T cell receptor beta chains from one sample in a study of blood T cell repertoires in COVID-19. Profiled with immunoSEQ multiplex PCR; TCRdb holds only in-frame clones, not every one. Here the sample spans 200,000 to 300,000 clones, roughly four fifths being singletons. Source material: peripheral blood. These receptors all stem from a woman older than 75 with COVID-19, enrolled during active disease. Both conserved end residues are part of each CDR3. The D gene is left open where the match is weak. Rows may omit the clone size; those that give it use once, few, many or a size class.

abundance: .; j_gene: TRBJ2-1; d_gene: .; v_gene: TRBV6-5; CDR3aa: CASTRGPSSYNEQFF; CDR3nt: TGTGCCAGCACCCGCGGCCCAAGCTCCTACAATGAGCAGTTCTTC
abundance: .; j_gene: TRBJ2-7; d_gene: .; v_gene: TRBV2; CDR3aa: CASSDSYEQYF; CDR3nt: TGTGCCAGCAGTGACAGCTACGAGCAGTACTTC
abundance: once; j_gene: TRBJ1-1; d_gene: .; v_gene: TRBV7-9; CDR3aa: CASSLTGFVTEAFF; CDR3nt: TGTGCCAGCAGCTTAACAGGGTTTGTCACTGAAGCTTTCTTT
abundance: .; j_gene: TRBJ2-3; d_gene: .; v_gene: TRBV5-4; CDR3aa: CASSDGSASTDTQYF; CDR3nt: TGTGCCAGCAGCGACGGGAGCGCTAGCACAGATACGCAGTATTTT
abundance: .; j_gene: TRBJ2-3; d_gene: TRBD2; v_gene: TRBV27; CDR3aa: CASTTSGVSTDTQYF; CDR3nt: TGTGCCAGCACAACTAGCGGGGTTAGCACAGATACGCAGTATTTT
abundance: .; j_gene: TRBJ2-1; d_gene: .; v_gene: TRBV29-1; CDR3aa: CSVGRGTSSYNEQFF; CDR3nt: TGCAGCGTTGGGCGAGGAACAAGCTCCTACAATGAGCAGTTCTTC
abundance: .; j_gene: TRBJ1-1; d_gene: .; v_gene: TRBV5-1; CDR3aa: CASSLGREGTEAFF; CDR3nt: TGCGCCAGCAGCTTGGGAAGGGAGGGCACTGAAGCTTTCTTT
abundance: .; j_gene: TRBJ2-1; d_gene: .; v_gene: TRBV7-9; CDR3aa: CASSLGRLNEQFF; CDR3nt: TGTGCCAGCAGCTTAGGACGACTGAATGAGCAGTTCTTC
abundance: .; j_gene: TRBJ2-6; d_gene: .; v_gene: TRBV27; CDR3aa: CASSFRFAGANVLTF; CDR3nt: TGTGCCAGCAGTTTTAGATTCGCTGGGGCCAACGTCCTGACTTTC
abundance: .; j_gene: TRBJ2-7; d_gene: .; v_gene: TRBV7-2; CDR3aa: CASSPARNEQYF; CDR3nt: TGTGCCAGCAGTCCAGCGCGGAACGAGCAGTACTTC
abundance: .; j_gene: TRBJ2-7; d_gene: .; v_gene: TRBV6-5; CDR3aa: CASSLGLEWYEQYF; CDR3nt: TGTGCCAGCAGCTTAGGACTTGAATGGTACGAGCAGTACTTC
abundance: .; j_gene: TRBJ2-5; d_gene: TRBD2; v_gene: TRBV7-6; CDR3aa: CASSLGLLAGEETQYF; CDR3nt: TGTGCCAGCAGCTTAGGTCTACTAGCGGGAGAAGAGACCCAGTACTTC
abundance: .; j_gene: TRBJ2-3; d_gene: .; v_gene: TRBV5-1; CDR3aa: CASSLQGTDTQYF; CDR3nt: TGCGCCAGCAGCCTACAGGGCACAGATACGCAGTATTTT
abundance: .; j_gene: TRBJ1-4; d_gene: TRBD1; v_gene: TRBV9; CDR3aa: CASSRGGQGDEKLFF; CDR3nt: TGTGCCAGCTCCCGGGGAGGACAGGGGGATGAAAAACTGTTTTTT
abundance: .; j_gene: TRBJ2-1; d_gene: TRBD2; v_gene: TRBV5-1; CDR3aa: CASSSGLAVSNEQFF; CDR3nt: TGCGCCAGCAGCTCGGGACTAGCGGTAAGCAATGAGCAGTTCTTC
abundance: .; j_gene: TRBJ1-2; d_gene: .; v_gene: TRBV5-1; CDR3aa: CASSLALLSGYTF; CDR3nt: TGCGCCAGCAGCTTGGCCCTTCTCTCTGGCTACACCTTC
abundance: .; j_gene: TRBJ1-1; d_gene: TRBD1; v_gene: TRBV6-1; CDR3aa: CASSSGQGKTFF; CDR3nt: TGTGCCAGCAGTTCTGGACAGGGGAAAACTTTCTTT
abundance: .; j_gene: TRBJ1-6; d_gene: TRBD1; v_gene: TRBV3-1/TRBV3-2; CDR3aa: CASSQGPDRRNSPLHF; CDR3nt: TGTGCCAGCAGCCAAGGCCCGGACAGGAGGAATTCACCCCTCCACTTT
abundance: .; j_gene: TRBJ2-1; d_gene: .; v_gene: TRBV18; CDR3aa: CASSPRTGSYNEQFF; CDR3nt: TGTGCCAGCTCACCCCGAACAGGCTCCTACAATGAGCAGTTCTTC
abundance: .; j_gene: TRBJ2-3; d_gene: TRBD2; v_gene: TRBV9; CDR3aa: CASSAGTSGGTDTQYF; CDR3nt: TGTGCCAGCAGCGCCGGGACTAGCGGGGGCACAGATACGCAGTATTTT
abundance: .; j_gene: TRBJ1-2; d_gene: .; v_gene: TRBV7-8; CDR3aa: CASSQGIYGYTF; CDR3nt: TGTGCCAGCAGCCAGGGGATCTATGGCTACACCTTC
abundance: .; j_gene: TRBJ1-1; d_gene: .; v_gene: TRBV10-3; CDR3aa: CATSGPQNTEAFF; CDR3nt: TGTGCCACAAGCGGCCCCCAGAACACTGAAGCTTTCTTT
abundance: .; j_gene: TRBJ1-5; d_gene: .; v_gene: TRBV2; CDR3aa: CASKTEINQPQHF; CDR3nt: TGTGCCAGCAAGACAGAGATCAATCAGCCCCAGCATTTT
abundance: .; j_gene: TRBJ1-2; d_gene: .; v_gene: TRBV28; CDR3aa: CASSATSRTFDLYGYTF; CDR3nt: TGTGCCAGCAGCGCAACATCTAGGACATTTGACCTCTATGGCTACACCTTC
abundance: .; j_gene: TRBJ2-4; d_gene: TRBD2; v_gene: TRBV7-2; CDR3aa: CASSRTSGNIQYF; CDR3nt: TGTGCCAGCAGCAGGACTAGCGGAAACATTCAGTACTTC
abundance: once; j_gene: TRBJ1-5; d_gene: .; v_gene: TRBV24-1; CDR3aa: CATSERGFYQPQHF; CDR3nt: TGTGCCACCAGTGAGCGGGGCTTTTATCAGCCCCAGCATTTT
abundance: .; j_gene: TRBJ1-2; d_gene: .; v_gene: TRBV3-1/TRBV3-2; CDR3aa: CASSFHGSANYGYTF; CDR3nt: TGTGCCAGCAGCTTTCATGGGAGTGCTAACTATGGCTACACCTTC
abundance: .; j_gene: TRBJ1-1; d_gene: TRBD1; v_gene: TRBV10-3; CDR3aa: CAISRDSYYTEAFF; CDR3nt: TGTGCCATCAGCCGGGACAGCTATTACACTGAAGCTTTCTTT